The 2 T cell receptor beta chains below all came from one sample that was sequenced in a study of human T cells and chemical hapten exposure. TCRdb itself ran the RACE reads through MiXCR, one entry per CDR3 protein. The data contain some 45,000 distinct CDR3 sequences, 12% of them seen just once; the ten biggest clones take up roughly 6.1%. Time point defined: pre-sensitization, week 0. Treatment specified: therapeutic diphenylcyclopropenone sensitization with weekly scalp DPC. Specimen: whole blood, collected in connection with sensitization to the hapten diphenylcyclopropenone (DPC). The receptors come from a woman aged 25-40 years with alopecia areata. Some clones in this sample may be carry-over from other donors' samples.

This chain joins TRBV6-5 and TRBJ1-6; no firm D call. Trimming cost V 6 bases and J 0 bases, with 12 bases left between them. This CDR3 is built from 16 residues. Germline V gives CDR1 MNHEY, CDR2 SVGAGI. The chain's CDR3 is CASSEMSSSYNSPLHF. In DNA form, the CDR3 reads TGTGCCAGCAGCGAGATGTCGAGCTCCTATAATTCACCCCTCCACTTT.

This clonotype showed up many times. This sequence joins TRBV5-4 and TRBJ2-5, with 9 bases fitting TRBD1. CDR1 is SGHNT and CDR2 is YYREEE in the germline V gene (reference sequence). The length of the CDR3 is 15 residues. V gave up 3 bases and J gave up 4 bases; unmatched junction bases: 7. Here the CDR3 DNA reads TGTGCCAGCAGCTCGACAGGGGGTAGCCCAGAGACCCAGTACTTC. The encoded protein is CASSSTGGSPETQYF. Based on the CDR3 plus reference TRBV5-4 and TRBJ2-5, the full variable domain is ETGVTQSPTHLIKTRGQQVTLRCSSQSGHNTVSWYQQALGQGPQFIFQYYREEENGRGNFPPRFSGLQFPNYSSELNVNALELDDSALYLCASSSTGGSPETQYFGPGTRLLVL.